The TCR beta chain under discussion was sequenced for a study of T cell responses to AZD1222 COVID-19 vaccine. This CDR3 is 10 amino acids long. Per germline, CDR1 MDHEN and CDR2 SYDVKM. V gave up 10 bases and J gave up 5 bases, with 8 bases separating them. Regarding the study as a whole: In a largely white British group with more females than males, clonal diversity was possibly underestimated. Nearly half of unique spike-specific TCRs reportedly avoided B.1.351 and B.1.1.7 mutated regions. CD4 TCRs covered the whole spike, strongest at regions 160-218 and 743-854.

Some clones are missing from TCRdb's copy, which holds only in-frame ones; the method was immunoSEQ multiplex PCR. The sample has some 100,000 clones, just under 90% seen once. For this clone: The antigen remains unidentified.

The TCR was taken from an adult in good health. This chain connects TRBV28 to TRBJ2-5; D gene unclear. Sequences were derived from peripheral blood, sampled on day 0 of AZD1222 vaccination. CDR3 amino acids: CATKRETQYF. As DNA, the CDR3 is TGTGCCACTAAGCGCGAGACCCAGTACTTC.